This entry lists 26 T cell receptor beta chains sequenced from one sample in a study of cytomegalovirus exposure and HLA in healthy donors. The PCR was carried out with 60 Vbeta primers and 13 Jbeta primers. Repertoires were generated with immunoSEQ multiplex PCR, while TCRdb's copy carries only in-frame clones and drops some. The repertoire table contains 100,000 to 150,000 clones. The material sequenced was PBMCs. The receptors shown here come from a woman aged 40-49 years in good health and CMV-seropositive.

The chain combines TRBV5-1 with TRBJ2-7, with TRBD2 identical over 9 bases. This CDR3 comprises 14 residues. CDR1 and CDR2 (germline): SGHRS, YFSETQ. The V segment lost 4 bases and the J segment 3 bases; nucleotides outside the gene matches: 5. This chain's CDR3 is CASSPSGNYYEQYF. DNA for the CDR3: TGCGCCAGCAGCCCTAGCGGGAATTACTACGAGCAGTACTTC.

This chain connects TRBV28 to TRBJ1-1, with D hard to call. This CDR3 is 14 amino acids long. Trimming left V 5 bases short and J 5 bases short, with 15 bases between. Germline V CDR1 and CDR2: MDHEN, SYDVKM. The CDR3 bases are TGTGCCAGCAGTCTCAGCGAGGGTTTTACTGAAGCTTTCTTT. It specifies CASSLSEGFTEAFF.

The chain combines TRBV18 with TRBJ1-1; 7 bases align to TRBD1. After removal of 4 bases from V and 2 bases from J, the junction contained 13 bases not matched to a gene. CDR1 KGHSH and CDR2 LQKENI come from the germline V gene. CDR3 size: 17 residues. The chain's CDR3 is CASSQLPSQGGNTEAFF. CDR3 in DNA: TGTGCCAGCTCACAATTACCTTCCCAAGGGGGCAACACTGAAGCTTTCTTT.

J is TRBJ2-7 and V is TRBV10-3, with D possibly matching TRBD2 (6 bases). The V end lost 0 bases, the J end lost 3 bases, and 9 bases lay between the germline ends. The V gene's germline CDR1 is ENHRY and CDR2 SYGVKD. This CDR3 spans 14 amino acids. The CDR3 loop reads CAISESIADYEQYF. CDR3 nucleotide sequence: TGTGCCATCAGTGAGTCTATAGCGGACTACGAGCAGTACTTC.

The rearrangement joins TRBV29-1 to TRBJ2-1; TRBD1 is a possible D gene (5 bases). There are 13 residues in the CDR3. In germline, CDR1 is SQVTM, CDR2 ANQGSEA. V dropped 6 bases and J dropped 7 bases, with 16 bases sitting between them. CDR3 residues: CSVGHPLGNEQFF. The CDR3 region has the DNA TGCAGCGTAGGACACCCCCTCGGGAATGAGCAGTTCTTC.

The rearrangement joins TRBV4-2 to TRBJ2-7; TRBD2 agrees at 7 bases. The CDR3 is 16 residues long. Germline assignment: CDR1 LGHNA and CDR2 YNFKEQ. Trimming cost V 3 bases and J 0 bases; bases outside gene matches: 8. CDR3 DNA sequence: TGTGCCAGCAGCCACCTCCTAGCGGAGAACTCCTACGAGCAGTACTTC. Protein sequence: CASSHLLAENSYEQYF.

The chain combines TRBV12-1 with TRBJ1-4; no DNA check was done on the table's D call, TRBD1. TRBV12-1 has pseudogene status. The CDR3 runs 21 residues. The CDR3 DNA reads TGTGCCAGCAGCTTTGCGCTAGTAAGGGGGACAGGGACCATTGATGAGGAAAAACTGTTTTTT. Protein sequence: CASSFALVRGTGTIDEEKLFF.

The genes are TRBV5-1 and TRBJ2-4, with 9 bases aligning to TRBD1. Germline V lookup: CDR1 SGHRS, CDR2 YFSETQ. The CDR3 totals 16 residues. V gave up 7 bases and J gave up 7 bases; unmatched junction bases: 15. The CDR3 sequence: CASWTGDLARGNIQYF. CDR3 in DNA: TGCGCCAGCTGGACAGGGGATCTAGCGAGGGGGAACATTCAGTACTTC.

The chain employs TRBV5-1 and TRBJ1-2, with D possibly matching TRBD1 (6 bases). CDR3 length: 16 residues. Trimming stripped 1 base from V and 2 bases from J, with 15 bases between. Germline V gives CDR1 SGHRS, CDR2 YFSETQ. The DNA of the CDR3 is TGCGCCAGCAGCTTGCAGGGGACGGAGCCAAACTATGGCTACACCTTC. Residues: CASSLQGTEPNYGYTF.

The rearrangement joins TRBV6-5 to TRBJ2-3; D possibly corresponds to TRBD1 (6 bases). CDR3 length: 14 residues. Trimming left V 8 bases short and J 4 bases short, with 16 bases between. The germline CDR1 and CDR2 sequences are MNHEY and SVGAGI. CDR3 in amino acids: CASASGDVPDTQYF. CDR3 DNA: TGTGCCAGCGCCTCAGGGGATGTTCCAGATACGCAGTATTTT.

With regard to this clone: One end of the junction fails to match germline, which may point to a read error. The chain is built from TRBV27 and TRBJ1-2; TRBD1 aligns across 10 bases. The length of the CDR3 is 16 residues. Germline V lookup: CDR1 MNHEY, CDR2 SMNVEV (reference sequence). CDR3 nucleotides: TGTGCCAGCAGCTTATACATGGGACAGGGGCTTAAGGGCTACACCTTC. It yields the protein CASSLYMGQGLKGYTF.

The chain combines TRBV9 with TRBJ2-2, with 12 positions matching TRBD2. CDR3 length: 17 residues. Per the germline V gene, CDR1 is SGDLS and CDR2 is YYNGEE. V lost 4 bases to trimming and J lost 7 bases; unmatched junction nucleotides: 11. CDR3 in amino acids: CASSFSSGRASVGELFF. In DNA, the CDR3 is TGTGCCAGCAGCTTCTCTAGCGGGAGGGCCTCAGTCGGGGAGCTGTTTTTT.

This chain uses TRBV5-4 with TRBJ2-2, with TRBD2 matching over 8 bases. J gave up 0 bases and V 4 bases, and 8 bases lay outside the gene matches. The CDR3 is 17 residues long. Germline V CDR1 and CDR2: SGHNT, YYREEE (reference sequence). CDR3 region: CASSLELAEANTGELFF. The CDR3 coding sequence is TGTGCCAGCAGCCTAGAACTAGCGGAGGCGAACACCGGGGAGCTGTTTTTT.

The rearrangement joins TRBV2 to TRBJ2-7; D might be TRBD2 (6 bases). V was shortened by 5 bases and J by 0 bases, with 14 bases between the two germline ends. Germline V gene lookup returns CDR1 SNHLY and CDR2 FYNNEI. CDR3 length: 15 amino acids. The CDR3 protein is CASSLEDGSSYEQYF. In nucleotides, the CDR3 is TGTGCCAGCAGTTTGGAGGACGGGAGCTCCTACGAGCAGTACTTC.

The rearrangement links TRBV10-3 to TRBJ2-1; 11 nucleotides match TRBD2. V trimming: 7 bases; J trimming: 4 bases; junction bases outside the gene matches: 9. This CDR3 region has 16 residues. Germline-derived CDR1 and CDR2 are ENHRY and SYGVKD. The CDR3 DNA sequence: TGTGCCATCACCGAAAGGACTAGCGGGTCTTACAATGAGCAGTTCTTC. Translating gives CAITERTSGSYNEQFF.

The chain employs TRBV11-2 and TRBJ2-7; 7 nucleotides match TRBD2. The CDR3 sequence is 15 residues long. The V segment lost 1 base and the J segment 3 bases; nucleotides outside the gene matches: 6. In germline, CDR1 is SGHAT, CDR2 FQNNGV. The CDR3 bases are TGTGCCAGCAGCTTAGGGGGGGGGACCTTCTACGAGCAGTACTTC. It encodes CASSLGGGTFYEQYF. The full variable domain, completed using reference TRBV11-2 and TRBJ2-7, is EAGVAQSPRYKIIEKRQSVAFWCNPISGHATLYWYQQILGQGPKLLIQFQNNGVVDDSQLPKDRFSAERLKGVDSTLKIQPAKLEDSAVYLCASSLGGGTFYEQYFGPGTRLTVT.

This CDR3 is CASSLEAVAGVASYEQYF. The CDR3 nucleotides read TGTGCCAGCAGCTTAGAAGCGGTAGCGGGAGTCGCTTCCTACGAGCAGTACTTC. The gene calls are TRBV7-8 and TRBJ2-7, with 9 nucleotides matching TRBD2. V dropped 1 base and J dropped 1; count of bases not matched to a gene: 11. The CDR3 contains 18 residues. Looked up from germline, CDR1 is SGHVS and CDR2 is FQNEAQ. The full variable domain, completed using reference TRBV7-8 and TRBJ2-7, is GAGVSQSPRYKVAKRGQDVALRCDPISGHVSLFWYQQALGQGPEFLTYFQNEAQLDKSGLPSDRFFAERPEGSVSTLKIQRTQQEDSAVYLCASSLEAVAGVASYEQYFGPGTRLTVT.

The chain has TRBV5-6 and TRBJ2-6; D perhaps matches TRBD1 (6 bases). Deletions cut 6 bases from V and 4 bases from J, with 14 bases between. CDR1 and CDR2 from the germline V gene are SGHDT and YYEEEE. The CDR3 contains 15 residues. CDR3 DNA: TGTGCCAGCAAGGGGGTGCCGTGGGGGGCCAACGTCCTGACTTTC. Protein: CASKGVPWGANVLTF. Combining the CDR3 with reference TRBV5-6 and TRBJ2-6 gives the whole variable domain DAGVTQSPTHLIKTRGQQVTLRCSPKSGHDTVSWYQQALGQGPQFIFQYYEEEERQRGNFPDRFSGHQFPNYSSELNVNALLLGDSALYLCASKGVPWGANVLTFGAGSRLTVL.

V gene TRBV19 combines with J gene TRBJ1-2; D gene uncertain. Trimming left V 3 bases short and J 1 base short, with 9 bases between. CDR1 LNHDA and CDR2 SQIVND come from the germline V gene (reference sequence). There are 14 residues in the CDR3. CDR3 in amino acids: CASSISPGNYGYTF. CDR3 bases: TGTGCCAGTAGTATCTCCCCCGGTAACTATGGCTACACCTTC.

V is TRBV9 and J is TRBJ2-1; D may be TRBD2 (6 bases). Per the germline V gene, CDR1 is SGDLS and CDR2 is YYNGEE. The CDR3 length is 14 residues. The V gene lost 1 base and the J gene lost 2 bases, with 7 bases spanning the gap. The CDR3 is CASSVRETYNEQFF. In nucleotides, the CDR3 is TGTGCCAGCAGCGTACGGGAGACCTACAATGAGCAGTTCTTC.

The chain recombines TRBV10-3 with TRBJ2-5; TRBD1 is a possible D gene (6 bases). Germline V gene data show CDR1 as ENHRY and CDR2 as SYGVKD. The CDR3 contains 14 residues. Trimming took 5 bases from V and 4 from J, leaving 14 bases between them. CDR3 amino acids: CAISPKDRGETQYF. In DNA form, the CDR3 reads TGTGCCATCAGTCCAAAGGACAGAGGAGAGACCCAGTACTTC.

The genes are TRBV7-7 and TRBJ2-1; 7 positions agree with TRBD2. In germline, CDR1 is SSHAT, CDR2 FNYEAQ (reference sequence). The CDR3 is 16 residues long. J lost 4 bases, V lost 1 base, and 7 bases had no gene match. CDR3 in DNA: TGTGCCAGCAGCTTAGAGGCGGGAGTGAGTTACAATGAGCAGTTCTTC. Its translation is CASSLEAGVSYNEQFF.

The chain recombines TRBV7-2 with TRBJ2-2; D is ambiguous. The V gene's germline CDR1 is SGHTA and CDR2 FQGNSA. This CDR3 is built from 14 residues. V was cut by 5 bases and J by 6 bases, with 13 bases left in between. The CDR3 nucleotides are TGTGCCAGCAGCCCACTCTTTGTCCCCGGGGAGCTGTTTTTT. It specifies CASSPLFVPGELFF. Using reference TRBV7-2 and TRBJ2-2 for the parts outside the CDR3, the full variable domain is GAGVSQSPSNKVTEKGKDVELRCDPISGHTALYWYRQSLGQGLEFLIYFQGNSAPDKSGLPSDRFSAERTGGSVSTLTIQRTQQEDSAVYLCASSPLFVPGELFFGEGSRLTVL.

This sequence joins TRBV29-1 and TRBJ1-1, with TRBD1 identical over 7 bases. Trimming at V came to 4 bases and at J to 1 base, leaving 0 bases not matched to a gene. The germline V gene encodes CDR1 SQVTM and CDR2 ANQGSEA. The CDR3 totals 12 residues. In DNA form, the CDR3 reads TGCAGCGTTGCAGGGGGGAACACTGAAGCTTTCTTT. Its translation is CSVAGGNTEAFF.

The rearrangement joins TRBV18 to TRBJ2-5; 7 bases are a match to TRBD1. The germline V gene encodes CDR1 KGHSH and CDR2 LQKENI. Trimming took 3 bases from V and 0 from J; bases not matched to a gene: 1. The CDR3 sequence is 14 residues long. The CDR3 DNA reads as TGTGCCAGCTCACCCGGGACAGACCAAGAGACCCAGTACTTC. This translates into CASSPGTDQETQYF. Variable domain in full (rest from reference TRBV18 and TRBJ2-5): NAGVMQNPRHLVRRRGQEARLRCSPMKGHSHVYWYRQLPEEGLKFMVYLQKENIIDESGMPKERFSAEFPKEGPSILRIQQVVRGDSAAYFCASSPGTDQETQYFGPGTRLLVL.

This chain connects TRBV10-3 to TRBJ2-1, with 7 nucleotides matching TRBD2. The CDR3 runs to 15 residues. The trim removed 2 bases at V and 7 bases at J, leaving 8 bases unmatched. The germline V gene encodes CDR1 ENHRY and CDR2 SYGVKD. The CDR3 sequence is CAISEASSGVNEQFF. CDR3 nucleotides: TGTGCCATCAGTGAGGCTTCTAGCGGAGTTAATGAGCAGTTCTTC.